This T cell receptor beta chain is from a study of T cell responses to AZD1222 COVID-19 vaccine. The trim removed 7 bases at V and 4 bases at J, leaving 2 bases unmatched. The CDR3 runs to 12 residues. CDR1 is LGHDT, CDR2 YNNKEL, per germline (reference sequence). Sequencing used immunoSEQ multiplex PCR; TCRdb keeps in-frame clones, though not all of them. The sample carries 150,000 or so clones, roughly nine tenths recorded once. The TCR sequence derives from an adult in good health. This chain links TRBV3-1 (or the pseudogene TRBV3-2) with TRBJ2-3; the match to TRBD1 covers 7 bases. This material consisted of peripheral blood, taken on day 0 of MenACWY control vaccination. CDR3 region: CASTQGADTQYF. CDR3 nucleotide sequence: TGTGCCAGCACCCAGGGGGCAGATACGCAGTATTTT.